These T cell receptor beta chains were read from a single sample in a study of cytotoxic CD8 clonotypes in ibrutinib-treated CLL. Repertoires were generated with immunoSEQ multiplex PCR, while TCRdb's copy carries only in-frame clones and drops some. The sample holds around 150,000 clones, about 88% seen once. The sample was PBMCs, taken at disease progression, from a patient treated with ibrutinib. The receptors stem from a human donor with chronic lymphocytic leukemia. Each CDR3 is given with its conserved first and last residue. A D gene is named only where the DNA matches it firmly. Size is stated for part of the rows, as once, few or many counts, or as a class when the clone is expanded.

.	once	TRBV30	TRBJ1-1	CALTGPSKRTEAFF	TGTGCCTTAACGGGACCCTCGAAGAGGACTGAAGCTTTCTTT
.	.	TRBV15	TRBJ2-2	CATSRPLGPLKHTGELFF	TGTGCCACCAGCAGACCCCTAGGCCCACTGAAACACACCGGGGAGCTGTTTTTT
.	.	TRBV19	TRBJ2-1	CASNSIGNEQFF	TGTGCCAGTAATTCCATCGGGAATGAGCAGTTCTTC
TRBD2	.	TRBV5-1	TRBJ2-2	CASSWVTSGSSGELFF	TGCGCCAGCAGCTGGGTGACTAGCGGGAGCTCCGGGGAGCTGTTTTTT
.	.	TRBV9	TRBJ1-1	CASSVGWGEGTEAFF	TGTGCCAGCAGCGTAGGTTGGGGGGAAGGGACTGAAGCTTTCTTT
TRBD2	.	TRBV2	TRBJ2-1	CASSEAGVNEQFF	TGTGCCAGCAGTGAGGCGGGAGTAAATGAGCAGTTCTTC
.	.	TRBV5-1	TRBJ2-1	CASLPSADPYNEQFF	TGCGCCAGCTTACCTAGCGCCGACCCCTACAATGAGCAGTTCTTC
.	.	TRBV7-8	TRBJ2-1	CASSLSVGANEQFF	TGTGCCAGCAGCTTATCAGTAGGGGCCAATGAGCAGTTCTTC
.	once	TRBV5-1	TRBJ2-2	CASSWGHSSGELFF	TGCGCCAGCAGCTGGGGGCACTCCTCCGGGGAGCTGTTTTTT
.	once	TRBV7-9	TRBJ1-1	CASSQRFGQNTEAFF	TGTGCCAGCAGCCAAAGATTTGGACAGAACACTGAAGCTTTCTTT
TRBD2	.	TRBV4-3	TRBJ2-5	CASSQGRLAGGSQETQYF	TGCGCCAGCAGCCAAGGCCGACTAGCGGGAGGAAGCCAAGAGACCCAGTACTTC
TRBD1	.	TRBV27	TRBJ1-2	CASSFGLSGGADGYTF	TGTGCCAGCAGTTTCGGCTTGTCAGGGGGCGCTGATGGCTACACCTTC
TRBD2	.	TRBV5-4	TRBJ2-2	CASSFGRLAATGELFF	TGTGCCAGCAGCTTCGGCCGACTAGCCGCTACCGGGGAGCTGTTTTTT
.	.	TRBV9	TRBJ2-7	CASSVGGEQYF	TGTGCCAGCAGCGTAGGGGGCGAGCAGTACTTC
TRBD1	.	TRBV15	TRBJ2-5	CATSGGQGLLETQYF	TGTGCCACCAGCGGGGGACAGGGTCTTTTGGAGACCCAGTACTTC
TRBD2	.	TRBV5-6	TRBJ2-1	CASSLLSGSSYNEQFF	TGTGCCAGCAGCTTACTTAGCGGGAGCTCCTACAATGAGCAGTTCTTC
.	.	TRBV25-1	TRBJ2-3	CASSEQAGNTQYF	TGTGCCAGCAGTGAACAGGCAGGGAATACGCAGTATTTT
.	.	TRBV6-5	TRBJ2-2	CASKSFGADTGELFF	TGTGCCAGCAAATCGTTCGGGGCGGACACCGGGGAGCTGTTTTTT
.	.	TRBV7-9	TRBJ1-1	CASSWGSSTNTEAFF	TGTGCCAGCAGCTGGGGATCGAGTACGAACACTGAAGCTTTCTTT
.	.	TRBV28	TRBJ1-1	CASSSLRTQYTEAFF	TGTGCCAGCAGTTCCCTACGTACGCAGTACACTGAAGCTTTCTTT
.	.	TRBV5-1	TRBJ1-1	CASSLGDTEAFF	TGCGCCAGCAGCTTGGGGGACACTGAAGCTTTCTTT
.	few	TRBV27	TRBJ1-5	CASSFVEQPQHF	TGTGCCAGCAGTTTTGTGGAACAGCCCCAGCATTTT
.	.	TRBV5-1	TRBJ2-7	CASSLSSSYEQYF	TGCGCCAGCAGCCTGTCAAGCTCCTACGAGCAGTACTTC
.	once	TRBV4-3	TRBJ2-7	CASSQEFRDFSYEQYF	TGCGCCAGCAGCCAAGAGTTTAGGGACTTCTCCTACGAGCAGTACTTC
.	.	TRBV7-2	TRBJ2-2	CASSLAGNTGELFF	TGTGCCAGCAGCTTAGCCGGGAACACCGGGGAGCTGTTTTTT
.	once	TRBV2	TRBJ1-4	CASSPRQFNEKLFF	TGTGCCAGCAGTCCCAGACAGTTTAATGAAAAACTGTTTTTT
.	.	TRBV9	TRBJ1-1	CASSELIRGEAFF	TGTGCCAGCAGCGAACTGATCAGGGGTGAAGCTTTCTTT
.	once	TRBV7-9	TRBJ1-4	CASSLEGHGEKLFF	TGTGCCAGCAGCTTAGAAGGTCATGGTGAAAAACTGTTTTTT
.	.	TRBV10-3	TRBJ2-7	CAITGGWGHAYEQYF	TGTGCCATCACCGGAGGTTGGGGACACGCCTACGAGCAGTACTTC
.	.	TRBV7-2	TRBJ2-3	CASSLDYNRDTQYF	TGTGCCAGCAGCTTAGACTATAACAGAGATACGCAGTATTTT
.	.	TRBV23-1	TRBJ1-5	CASSPHGRFSNQPQHF	TGCGCCAGCAGTCCGCATGGACGGTTTAGCAATCAGCCCCAGCATTTT
TRBD1	.	TRBV28	TRBJ1-5	CASSLEQGSNQPQHF	TGTGCCAGCAGTTTAGAACAGGGGAGCAATCAGCCCCAGCATTTT
TRBD1	.	TRBV28	TRBJ1-2	CASRTDRDRAHGYTF	TGTGCCAGCAGGACTGACCGGGACAGGGCTCATGGCTACACCTTC
.	.	TRBV30	TRBJ2-3	CAWMGILAGGPDTQYF	TGTGCCTGGATGGGGATTCTGGCTGGGGGGCCAGATACGCAGTATTTT
.	.	TRBV27	TRBJ2-7	CASGLYWGNLLEQYF	TGTGCCAGCGGGCTTTATTGGGGTAACCTCCTCGAGCAGTACTTC
TRBD2	.	TRBV6-6	TRBJ2-5	CASSYSIASGQETQYF	TGTGCCAGCAGTTACTCGATCGCTAGCGGCCAAGAGACCCAGTACTTC
TRBD1	.	TRBV5-8	TRBJ1-5	CASSFQGGSNQPQHF	TGTGCCAGCAGCTTTCAAGGGGGCTCCAATCAGCCCCAGCATTTT
.	.	TRBV19	TRBJ2-3	CASRPRIWAGTDTQYF	TGTGCCAGTAGACCCCGAATATGGGCTGGCACAGATACGCAGTATTTT
TRBD2	.	TRBV7-3	TRBJ2-1	CASSETSGRLYEQFF	TGTGCCAGCAGCGAAACTAGCGGGAGGTTGTATGAGCAGTTCTTC
.	.	TRBV27	TRBJ1-5	CASSVYSGAGNQPQHF	TGTGCCAGCAGTGTCTACTCAGGGGCGGGCAATCAGCCCCAGCATTTT
TRBD1	.	TRBV29-1	TRBJ2-5	CSVEDLTDRVETQYF	TGCAGCGTTGAAGATCTTACGGACAGGGTCGAGACCCAGTACTTC
.	.	TRBV5-8	TRBJ2-5	CASSLDIGPAQETQYF	TGTGCCAGCAGCTTGGATATCGGGCCGGCTCAAGAGACCCAGTACTTC
.	.	TRBV18	TRBJ2-1	CASSLYDVLGEQFF	TGTGCCAGCTCACTTTACGACGTCCTCGGTGAGCAGTTCTTC
TRBD2	.	TRBV14	TRBJ2-5	CASSQDRLTSGTQETQYF	TGTGCCAGCAGCCAAGATCGCTTGACTAGCGGAACCCAAGAGACCCAGTACTTC
.	.	TRBV12-1	TRBJ2-7	CASADGTGGIYEQYF	TGTGCCAGCGCCGACGGGACAGGGGGTATCTACGAGCAGTACTTC
.	.	TRBV5-6	TRBJ1-3	CASSFLLKGNTIYF	TGTGCCAGCAGCTTCCTTTTAAAGGGGAACACCATATATTTT
TRBD1	.	TRBV6-1	TRBJ1-4	CASSDPGTGNRDEKLFF	TGTGCCAGCAGTGACCCCGGGACAGGAAACAGGGATGAAAAACTGTTTTTT
TRBD1	.	TRBV29-1	TRBJ1-2	CSVGGGTYGYTF	TGCAGCGTGGGAGGGGGCACCTATGGCTACACCTTC
.	.	TRBV30	TRBJ1-5	CAWSAGEGQPQHF	TGTGCCTGGAGTGCAGGGGAAGGGCAGCCCCAGCATTTT
.	once	TRBV5-4	TRBJ1-2	CASSFEVYYGYTF	TGTGCCAGCAGCTTTGAAGTTTACTATGGCTACACCTTC
TRBD1	once	TRBV5-1	TRBJ1-2	CASSLGQRGGYTF	TGCGCCAGCAGCCTGGGACAGCGGGGCGGCTACACCTTC
TRBD2	.	TRBV6-6	TRBJ2-3	CASSRTAGGSPDTQYF	TGTGCCAGCAGCCGTACAGCGGGAGGGTCCCCAGATACGCAGTATTTT
.	.	TRBV29-1	TRBJ1-2	CSVGQIVNYGYTF	TGCAGCGTTGGACAGATAGTTAACTATGGCTACACCTTC